The 13 T cell receptor beta chains reported below all come from one sample, sequenced in a study of cytomegalovirus exposure and HLA in healthy donors. Both 60 Vbeta primers and 13 Jbeta primers went into the PCR. Sequencing was performed with immunoSEQ multiplex PCR; in TCRdb, only in-frame clones are kept and a portion is missing. Of 55,000 to 70,000 clones in the sample, about two thirds are singletons; the top ten hold 15% to 20%. Input material: PBMCs. The receptors stem from a man aged 35 to 55 in good health and CMV-seropositive.

The chain employs TRBV19 and TRBJ2-5; D is unclear. CDR1 and CDR2 from the germline V gene are LNHDA and SQIVND (reference sequence). The CDR3 totals 13 residues. Between the trimmed V and J ends, which lost 3 bases and 4 bases, there was a span of 9 bases. CDR3 nucleotides: TGTGCCAGTAGTATCCGGGTAGGAGAGACCCAGTACTTC. Its translation: CASSIRVGETQYF. The variable domain in full, with the rest retrieved from reference TRBV19 and TRBJ2-5, is DGGITQSPKYLFRKEGQNVTLSCEQNLNHDAMYWYRQDPGQGLRLIYYSQIVNDFQKGDIAEGYSVSREKKESFPLTVTSAQKNPTAFYLCASSIRVGETQYFGPGTRLLVL.

The rearrangement joins TRBV5-1 to TRBJ1-1; the match to TRBD1 covers 7 bases. With V trimmed by 3 bases and J by 0 bases, 5 bases remained unmatched. The germline V gene has CDR1 SGHRS and CDR2 YFSETQ. This CDR3 contains 15 residues. This chain's CDR3 is CASSSLTGMNTEAFF. The CDR3 DNA follows: TGCGCCAGCAGCTCTTTGACAGGGATGAACACTGAAGCTTTCTTT. Together with reference TRBV5-1 and TRBJ1-1, the CDR3 gives the full variable domain: KAGVTQTPRYLIKTRGQQVTLSCSPISGHRSVSWYQQTPGQGLQFLFEYFSETQRNKGNFPGRFSGRQFSNSRSEMNVSTLELGDSALYLCASSSLTGMNTEAFFGQGTRLTVV.

V gene TRBV19 combines with J gene TRBJ2-3; 10 bases fit TRBD1. This CDR3 contains 13 residues. Per the germline V gene, CDR1 is LNHDA and CDR2 is SQIVND (reference sequence). V lost 7 bases and J lost 4; bases outside the gene matches: 2. The CDR3 sequence: CASNDRGPDTQYF. The CDR3 nucleotides read TGTGCCAGTAACGACAGGGGGCCAGATACGCAGTATTTT.

This clone was seen a few times. The chain carries TRBV4-2 and TRBJ2-1; 7 bases line up with TRBD2. The CDR3 is 16 amino acids. The ends lost 4 bases at V and 6 bases at J; junction bases unmatched: 12. Germline-derived CDR1 and CDR2 are LGHNA and YNFKEQ. Here the CDR3 DNA reads TGTGCCAGCAGCCCAGAGTCCGGACTAGTTATCAATGAGCAGTTCTTC. Translating it yields CASSPESGLVINEQFF.

This clone was found a few times. The chain recombines TRBV18 with TRBJ1-6, with 11 bases that match TRBD1. The CDR3 consists of 15 residues. Germline CDR1 is KGHSH and CDR2 is LQKENI. The ends lost 3 bases at V and 5 bases at J; junction bases unmatched: 0. This CDR3 reads CASSPGQGDNSPLHF. DNA of the CDR3: TGTGCCAGCTCACCGGGACAGGGGGATAATTCACCCCTCCACTTT.

The chain has TRBV10-3 and TRBJ1-2; a weak D match, TRBD1 (6 bases). This CDR3 has 17 residues. Germline loops: CDR1 ENHRY, CDR2 SYGVKD. Between the trimmed V and J ends, which lost 4 bases and 1 base, there was a span of 19 bases. CDR3: CAISADTGTNSNYGYTF. The CDR3, as DNA: TGTGCCATCAGTGCCGACACCGGGACAAACAGTAACTATGGCTACACCTTC.

The V and J genes are TRBV7-9 and TRBJ2-5; possibly TRBD1 for D (6 bases). The germline gives CDR1 SEHNR, CDR2 FQNEAQ (reference sequence). Between the trimmed V and J ends, which lost 6 bases and 5 bases, there was a span of 10 bases. The CDR3 runs 12 residues. CDR3 sequence reads: CASRPQGETQYF. CDR3 sequence (DNA): TGTGCCAGCAGGCCCCAGGGGGAGACCCAGTACTTC.

In nucleotides, the CDR3 is TGCAGCGTGGGGGTGGGACAGGGACCTCAGCCCCAGCATTTT. Translating it yields CSVGVGQGPQPQHF. This sequence joins TRBV29-1 and TRBJ1-5, with 9 positions matching TRBD1. The ends lost 6 bases at V and 6 bases at J; junction bases unmatched: 9. There are 14 residues in the CDR3. Germline-derived CDR1 and CDR2 are SQVTM and ANQGSEA.

This clone came up once. The chain employs TRBV19 and TRBJ1-5; D perhaps matches TRBD1 (6 bases). Per germline, CDR1 LNHDA and CDR2 SQIVND (reference sequence). This CDR3 contains 12 residues. The CDR3 sequence: CATGLPNQPQHF. CDR3 in DNA: TGTGCTACAGGGCTACCCAATCAGCCCCAGCATTTT.

V and J are TRBV7-2 and TRBJ2-7, with 8 bases aligning to TRBD1. Germline CDR1 is SGHTA and CDR2 is FQGNSA. The CDR3 has 19 residues. V was clipped by 4 bases and J by 3 bases; unmatched bases: 20. In DNA, the CDR3 is TGTGCCAGCAGCTCCCAGGGGGCGCATGTTACGGAAGTGGGCTACGAGCAGTACTTC. This encodes CASSSQGAHVTEVGYEQYF.

This clone came up a few times. The chain uses TRBV6-1 and TRBJ2-7, with 8 bases fitting TRBD2. J was trimmed by 3 bases and V by 7 bases; bases with no gene match: 11. The CDR3 totals 15 residues. The V gene's germline CDR1 is MNHNS and CDR2 SASEGT. This CDR3 reads CASTVGLAGSYEQYF. The CDR3 DNA reads as TGTGCCAGCACGGTGGGCCTAGCGGGCAGCTACGAGCAGTACTTC.

This clone was seen a few times. This rearrangement joins TRBV6-6 to TRBJ2-7; D is unresolved. This CDR3 is 10 amino acids long. The germline CDR1 and CDR2 sequences are MNHNY and SVGAGI (reference sequence). Trimming took off 8 bases at V and 5 bases at J, with 7 bases between the two ends. CDR3 in amino acids: CASGINEQYF. The DNA of the CDR3 is TGTGCCAGCGGCATCAACGAGCAGTACTTC.

The CDR3 nucleotides are TGTGCCAGCAGCCTACAGGGGGCGGGTGGCGAGCAGTACTTC. As protein: CASSLQGAGGEQYF. The V call is TRBV7-9, the J call TRBJ2-7; 9 positions match TRBD1. This CDR3 region has 14 residues. The germline CDR1 and CDR2 sequences are SEHNR and FQNEAQ (reference sequence). The V and J ends lost 5 bases and 6 bases, in that order; junction bases with no gene match: 8.